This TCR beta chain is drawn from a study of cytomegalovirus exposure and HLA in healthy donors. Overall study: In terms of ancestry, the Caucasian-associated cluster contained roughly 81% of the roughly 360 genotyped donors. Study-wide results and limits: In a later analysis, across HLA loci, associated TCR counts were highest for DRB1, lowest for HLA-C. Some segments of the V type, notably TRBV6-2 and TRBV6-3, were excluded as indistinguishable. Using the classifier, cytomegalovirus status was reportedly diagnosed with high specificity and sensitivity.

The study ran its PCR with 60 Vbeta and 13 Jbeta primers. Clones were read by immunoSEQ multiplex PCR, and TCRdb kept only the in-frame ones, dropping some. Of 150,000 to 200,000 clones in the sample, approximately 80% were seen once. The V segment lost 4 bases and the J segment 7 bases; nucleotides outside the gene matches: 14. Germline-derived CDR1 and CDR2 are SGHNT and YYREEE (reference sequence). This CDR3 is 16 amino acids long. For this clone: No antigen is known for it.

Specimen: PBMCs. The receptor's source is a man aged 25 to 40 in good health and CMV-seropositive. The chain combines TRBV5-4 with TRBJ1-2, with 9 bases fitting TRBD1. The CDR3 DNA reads TGTGCCAGCAGCCTTTGGACCGGGACAGGGAGAGGTGGCTACACCTTC. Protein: CASSLWTGTGRGGYTF. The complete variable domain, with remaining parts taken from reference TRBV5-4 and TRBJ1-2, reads ETGVTQSPTHLIKTRGQQVTLRCSSQSGHNTVSWYQQALGQGPQFIFQYYREEENGRGNFPPRFSGLQFPNYSSELNVNALELDDSALYLCASSLWTGTGRGGYTFGSGTRLTVV.